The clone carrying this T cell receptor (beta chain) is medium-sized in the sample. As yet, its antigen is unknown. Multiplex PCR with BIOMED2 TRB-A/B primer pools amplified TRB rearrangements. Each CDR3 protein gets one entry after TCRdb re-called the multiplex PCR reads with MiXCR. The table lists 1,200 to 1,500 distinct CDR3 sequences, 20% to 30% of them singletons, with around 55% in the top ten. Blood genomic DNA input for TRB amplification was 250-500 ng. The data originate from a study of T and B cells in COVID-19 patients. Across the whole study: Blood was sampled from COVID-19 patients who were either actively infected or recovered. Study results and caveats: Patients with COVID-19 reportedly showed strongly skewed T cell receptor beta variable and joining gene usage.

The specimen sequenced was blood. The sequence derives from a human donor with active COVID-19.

The CDR3: CASSPGQGASNQPQHF. CDR3 DNA sequence: TGTGCCAGCAGCCCGGGACAGGGGGCAAGCAATCAGCCCCAGCATTTT. The chain recombines TRBV7-9 with TRBJ1-5; TRBD1 agrees at 12 bases. Per the germline V gene, CDR1 is SEHNR and CDR2 is FQNEAQ (reference sequence). This CDR3 has 16 residues. The V gene end was trimmed by 5 bases and the J gene end by 1 base; junction bases not matched to a gene: 3.